This TCR beta chain was identified in a study of memory CD4+ T cells and cytomegalovirus serostatus. A note on this clone: Its antigen is undetermined.

The length of the CDR3 is 18 residues. The germline V gene has CDR1 SGHTA and CDR2 FQGNSA. J gave up 4 bases and V 5 bases, and 15 bases lay outside the gene matches. Using immunoSEQ multiplex PCR, the repertoire was profiled, and TCRdb retains in-frame clones only, with some absent. The profile shows more than 50,000 clones, around 82% of them singletons. Study findings and constraints: A US-trained random forest predicted CMV serostatus with median AUC around 0.9.

The sort gate was single viable CD3+CD4+CD8-CD45RO+ cells for memory CD4+ T cells. This TCR was recovered from an adult in good health and CMV-seronegative. The source material was memory CD4+ T cells from blood. This chain connects TRBV7-2 to TRBJ2-1; TRBD2 agrees at 9 bases. The CDR3 sequence: CASSEQPPGLASYNEQFF. The CDR3 DNA sequence: TGTGCCAGCAGCGAGCAACCCCCGGGACTAGCTTCATACAATGAGCAGTTCTTC.